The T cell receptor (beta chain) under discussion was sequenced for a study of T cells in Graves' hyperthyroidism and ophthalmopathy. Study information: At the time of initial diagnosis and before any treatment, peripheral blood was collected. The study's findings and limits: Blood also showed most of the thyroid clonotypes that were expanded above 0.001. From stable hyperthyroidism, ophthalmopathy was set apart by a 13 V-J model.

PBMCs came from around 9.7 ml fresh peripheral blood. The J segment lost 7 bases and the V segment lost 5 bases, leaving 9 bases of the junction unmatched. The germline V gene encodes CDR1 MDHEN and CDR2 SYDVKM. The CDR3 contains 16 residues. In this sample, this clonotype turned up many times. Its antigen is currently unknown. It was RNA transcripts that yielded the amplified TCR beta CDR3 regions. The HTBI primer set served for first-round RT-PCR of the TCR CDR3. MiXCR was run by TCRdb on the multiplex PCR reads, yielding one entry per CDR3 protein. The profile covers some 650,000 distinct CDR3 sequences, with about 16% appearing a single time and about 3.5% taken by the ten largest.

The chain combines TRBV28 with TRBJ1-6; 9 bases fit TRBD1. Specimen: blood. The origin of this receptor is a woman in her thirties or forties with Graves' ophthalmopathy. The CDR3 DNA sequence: TGTGCCAGCAGTCGTCCCGGGACAGGGTCGAATTCACCCCTCCACTTT. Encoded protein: CASSRPGTGSNSPLHF.